These 13 T cell receptor beta chains share one sample of origin, sequenced in a study of Ad26.COV2.S vaccination and SARS-CoV-2 variants. Profiling relied on immunoSEQ multiplex PCR, and the TCRdb table lists in-frame clones only, not all of them. This sample has some 370,000 clones, with around 82% found just once. Treatment given: roughly 20 received Ad26.COV2.S at low or high dose, single or two shots; roughly five received placebo; per-sample allocation not given. All samples were drawn on day 63, counting from the first vaccine or placebo injection. The sample consisted of peripheral blood, taken in a trial of Ad26.COV2.S vaccine versus placebo. The source of these receptors is a person aged 18 to 65 who received the Ad26.COV2.S COVID-19 vaccine or a placebo.

This chain connects TRBV5-1 to TRBJ1-1; tentatively, D is TRBD1 (5 bases). V lost 5 bases, J lost 0 bases, and 8 bases lay in between. Germline V gives CDR1 SGHRS, CDR2 YFSETQ. The CDR3 sequence is 13 residues long. The CDR3 here is CASRTGMNTEAFF. For the CDR3, the DNA is TGCGCCAGCAGAACAGGAATGAACACTGAAGCTTTCTTT.

CDR3 loop: CASSVEQGNSPLHF. For the CDR3, the DNA is TGTGCCAGCAGCGTAGAGCAGGGAAACTCACCCCTCCACTTT. The V and J genes are TRBV9 and TRBJ1-6; tentative D call: TRBD1 (5 bases). Per germline, CDR1 SGDLS and CDR2 YYNGEE. The V end was cut by 0 bases, the J end by 10 bases, with 11 bases between. The CDR3 has 14 amino acids.

J is TRBJ1-5 and V is TRBV2, with D unresolved. CDR3 length: 15 amino acids. Germline values: CDR1 SNHLY, CDR2 FYNNEI. Trimming took off 3 bases at V and 4 bases at J, with 13 bases between the two ends. CDR3 residues: CASSEGDVRNQPQHF. The CDR3 nucleotides read TGTGCCAGCAGTGAGGGAGACGTTCGAAATCAGCCCCAGCATTTT.

The chain carries TRBV9 and TRBJ2-7; 11 bases map to TRBD2. Germline values: CDR1 SGDLS, CDR2 YYNGEE. V shed 4 bases and J 7 bases; nucleotides not matched to a gene: 13. There are 16 residues in the CDR3. The CDR3 sequence is CASSPFSTSGTREQYF. Written as DNA, the CDR3 is TGTGCCAGCAGCCCTTTCTCGACTAGCGGGACCCGGGAGCAGTACTTC.

The chain employs TRBV2 and TRBJ2-2, with 9 bases aligning to TRBD1. With V trimmed by 6 bases and J by 5 bases, 1 base remained unmatched. Per the germline V gene, CDR1 is SNHLY and CDR2 is FYNNEI. This CDR3 has 13 amino acids. CDR3 amino acids: CASSGQGTGELFF. CDR3 in DNA: TGTGCCAGCAGCGGACAGGGGACCGGGGAGCTGTTTTTT.

This rearrangement joins TRBV4-2 to TRBJ1-2, with a weak D call TRBD1 (5 bases). Germline V CDR1 and CDR2: LGHNA, YNFKEQ. The CDR3 spans 16 residues. V gave up 0 bases and J gave up 4 bases, with 15 bases separating them. The CDR3 coding sequence is TGTGCCAGCAGCCAAGAGGGGCGGGGTAGCGGCTATGGCTACACCTTC. As protein: CASSQEGRGSGYGYTF.

J is TRBJ1-1 and V is TRBV6-5; D gene unclear. The V gene's germline CDR1 is MNHEY and CDR2 SVGAGI. This CDR3 has 13 residues. V was cut by 6 bases and J by 1 base, with 9 bases left in between. CDR3: CASSREANTEAFF. Here the CDR3 DNA reads TGTGCCAGCAGCCGAGAAGCGAACACTGAAGCTTTCTTT.

This chain's CDR3 is CASRKTGNAYEQYF. CDR3 DNA sequence: TGTGCCAGCAGGAAGACAGGGAATGCCTACGAGCAGTACTTC. This chain links TRBV2 with TRBJ2-7; TRBD1 aligns across 7 bases. Germline-derived CDR1 and CDR2 are SNHLY and FYNNEI. CDR3 size: 14 residues. The V and J ends lost 6 bases and 2 bases, in that order; junction bases with no gene match: 7.

This clone was seen only a few times. The V call is TRBV5-6, the J call TRBJ1-1, with unresolved D. Trimming took 2 bases from V and 5 from J, leaving 10 bases between them. The CDR3 is 13 amino acids. Germline CDR1 SGHDT, CDR2 YYEEEE. CDR3 DNA: TGTGCCAGCAGCTTAACAGTCTCAACTGAAGCTTTCTTT. Amino acids: CASSLTVSTEAFF.

The genes are TRBV27 and TRBJ2-7; possibly TRBD1 for D (5 bases). Germline V gives CDR1 MNHEY, CDR2 SMNVEV (reference sequence). The germline V and J ends were trimmed by 5 bases and 12 bases, with 14 bases remaining between them. The CDR3 covers 11 residues. CDR3: CASSLGQERYF. CDR3 DNA: TGTGCCAGCAGTCTGGGGCAGGAAAGGTACTTC.

V is TRBV7-9 and J is TRBJ2-2, with 8 bases aligning to TRBD2. Germline CDR1 is SEHNR and CDR2 is FQNEAQ (reference sequence). This CDR3 is 16 amino acids long. Trimming took 4 bases from V and 3 from J; bases not matched to a gene: 7. CDR3 sequence reads: CASSSEAGVYTGELFF. DNA for the CDR3: TGTGCCAGCAGCTCAGAAGCGGGAGTTTACACCGGGGAGCTGTTTTTT.

This chain uses TRBV11-2 with TRBJ2-2; 12 bases match TRBD2. Germline-derived CDR1 and CDR2 are SGHAT and FQNNGV. The CDR3 loop spans 16 amino acids. Trimming took 3 bases from V and 3 from J; bases not matched to a gene: 2. The CDR3 is CASSFGLAGYTGELFF. CDR3 DNA: TGTGCCAGCAGCTTCGGACTAGCGGGGTACACCGGGGAGCTGTTTTTT.

The chain has TRBV6-2 or TRBV6-3 and TRBJ2-1, with D unresolved. Between the trimmed V and J ends, which lost 3 bases and 10 bases, there was a span of 10 bases. The CDR3 length is 12 residues. CDR1 is MNHEY, CDR2 SVGEGT, per germline. CDR3 loop: CASSYGPSEQFF. CDR3 in DNA: TGTGCCAGCAGTTATGGCCCCTCGGAGCAGTTCTTC.